Presented here are 16 T cell receptor beta chains from one specimen sequenced in a study of cytomegalovirus exposure and HLA in healthy donors. TCRdb's table, derived via immunoSEQ multiplex PCR, lists solely in-frame clones and lacks some. This table holds 150,000 to 180,000 clones, about 86% found once. Sequenced material: PBMCs. These receptor sequences come from a human donor in good health.

The chain carries TRBV6-1 and TRBJ1-2; weak D call: TRBD1 (6 bases). The germline V gene has CDR1 MNHNS and CDR2 SASEGT. CDR3 length: 14 residues. V dropped 6 bases and J dropped 4 bases, with 15 bases sitting between them. The DNA for the CDR3 is TGTGCCAGCAGGATTCCCGGACAGCTCTATGGCTACACCTTC. This encodes CASRIPGQLYGYTF.

The J gene is TRBJ2-7, the V gene TRBV28; possibly TRBD2 for D (6 bases). Trimming stripped 5 bases from V and 4 bases from J, with 18 bases between. The CDR3 is made up of 15 amino acids. Per germline, CDR1 MDHEN and CDR2 SYDVKM. The CDR3 DNA follows: TGTGCCAGCAGTCCCCCCGGGACTGGGGGATACGAGCAGTACTTC. Translating it yields CASSPPGTGGYEQYF.

The chain uses TRBV28 and TRBJ2-3, with D unclear. V lost 3 bases, J lost 2 bases, and 3 bases lay in between. In germline, CDR1 is MDHEN, CDR2 SYDVKM. The CDR3 runs to 12 residues. Written as DNA, the CDR3 is TGTGCCAGCAGTTTCCTCACAGATACGCAGTATTTT. It is translated as CASSFLTDTQYF.

The CDR3 nucleotides are TGTGCCAGCAGTTTCGGCGACAGGATTGGAAACACCATATATTTT. This encodes CASSFGDRIGNTIYF. The V and J genes are TRBV28 and TRBJ1-3, with D possibly TRBD1 on 6 matching bases. V was trimmed by 3 bases and J by 3 bases, leaving 12 bases between them. The CDR3 has 15 residues. The V gene's germline CDR1 is MDHEN and CDR2 SYDVKM.

The chain has TRBV13 and TRBJ2-1, with 12 bases aligning to TRBD2. With 5 bases clipped from V and 4 bases from J, the junction kept 6 bases outside the gene matches. This CDR3 contains 16 residues. Per the germline V gene, CDR1 is PRHDT and CDR2 is FYEKMQ (reference sequence). The CDR3, as DNA: TGTGCCAGCAGCCCGCCGGGACTAGCGGGTTACAATGAGCAGTTCTTC. Translating it yields CASSPPGLAGYNEQFF.

The chain couples TRBV18 to TRBJ1-1; D possibly corresponds to TRBD1 (6 bases). Germline V gene lookup returns CDR1 KGHSH and CDR2 LQKENI. This CDR3 has 15 amino acids. Trimming left V 6 bases short and J 1 base short, with 15 bases between. In DNA form, the CDR3 reads TGTGCCAGCTCGTCCGGGACAACTACGAACACTGAAGCTTTCTTT. It specifies CASSSGTTTNTEAFF. Combining the CDR3 with reference TRBV18 and TRBJ1-1 gives the whole variable domain NAGVMQNPRHLVRRRGQEARLRCSPMKGHSHVYWYRQLPEEGLKFMVYLQKENIIDESGMPKERFSAEFPKEGPSILRIQQVVRGDSAAYFCASSSGTTTNTEAFFGQGTRLTVV.

Only a few counts were recorded for this clone. This chain links TRBV5-1 with TRBJ2-7; 10 bases are a match to TRBD1. Germline CDR1 reads SGHRS; CDR2 reads YFSETQ. V shed 0 bases and J 6 bases; nucleotides not matched to a gene: 9. This CDR3 is built from 16 residues. CDR3 coding DNA: TGCGCCAGCAGCTTGGGCGGCGGGACAGGGGCTGTCGAGCAGTACTTC. Translated: CASSLGGGTGAVEQYF.

The chain links TRBV7-9 to TRBJ2-7, with D possibly being TRBD2 (5 bases). This CDR3 spans 13 amino acids. Germline-derived CDR1 and CDR2 are SEHNR and FQNEAQ (reference sequence). Trimming took off 7 bases at V and 1 base at J, with 11 bases between the two ends. CDR3 amino acids: CASTSSGSYEQYF. The CDR3 nucleotides are TGTGCCAGCACCTCCTCGGGGTCCTACGAGCAGTACTTC.

The chain carries TRBV2 and TRBJ2-7; D uncertain. Germline assignment: CDR1 SNHLY and CDR2 FYNNEI. The CDR3 loop spans 12 amino acids. Trimming took off 4 bases at V and 7 bases at J, with 11 bases between the two ends. CDR3 coding DNA: TGTGCCAGCAGTGTCCAGTTGCTGGAGCAGTACTTC. Amino acids: CASSVQLLEQYF. Using reference TRBV2 and TRBJ2-7 for the parts outside the CDR3, the full variable domain is EPEVTQTPSHQVTQMGQEVILRCVPISNHLYFYWYRQILGQKVEFLVSFYNNEISEKSEIFDDQFSVERPDGSNFTLKIRSTKLEDSAMYFCASSVQLLEQYFGPGTRLTVT.

The chain employs TRBV5-1 and TRBJ2-1; TRBD2 matches at 9 bases. J was trimmed by 7 bases and V by 4 bases; bases with no gene match: 6. Germline lookup yields CDR1 SGHRS and CDR2 YFSETQ. This CDR3 has 14 residues. In DNA, the CDR3 is TGCGCCAGCAGCCTCTCCGCGGGAGGGAATGAGCAGTTCTTC. It specifies CASSLSAGGNEQFF.

The V gene is TRBV30, the J gene TRBJ1-1; D not certain. V dropped 2 bases and J dropped 0 bases, with 7 bases sitting between them. The CDR3 contains 13 residues. The V gene's germline CDR1 is GTSNPN and CDR2 SVGIG (reference sequence). CDR3 nucleotide sequence: TGTGCCTGGAGTCCCCCCATGAACACTGAAGCTTTCTTT. Protein sequence: CAWSPPMNTEAFF.

This clone was detected once. The chain is built from TRBV7-2 and TRBJ2-1, with 8 bases that match TRBD1. J gave up 9 bases and V 4 bases, and 2 bases lay outside the gene matches. Germline assignment: CDR1 SGHTA and CDR2 FQGNSA. The CDR3 contains 12 residues. The CDR3 loop is CASSWDRFEQFF. In DNA form, the CDR3 reads TGTGCCAGCAGCTGGGACAGGTTTGAGCAGTTCTTC.

The V gene is TRBV5-4, the J gene TRBJ2-1, with TRBD1 identical over 10 bases. V trimming: 4 bases; J trimming: 6 bases; junction bases outside the gene matches: 7. This CDR3 comprises 15 residues. Germline V gene sequence: CDR1 SGHNT, CDR2 YYREEE (reference sequence). In nucleotides, the CDR3 is TGTGCCAGCAGCCGCGGACAGGGGGTCGGCAATGAGCAGTTCTTC. Translation: CASSRGQGVGNEQFF.

The chain combines TRBV11-2 with TRBJ1-2, with 7 positions matching TRBD1. CDR3 length equals 13 residues. Germline CDR1 SGHAT, CDR2 FQNNGV. Losses at the gene ends were 5 bases for V and 6 bases for J; bases not matched to a gene: 6. The CDR3 nucleotides read TGTGCCAGCAGCCCTGACAGGGTTCATGGCTACACCTTC. It codes for CASSPDRVHGYTF.

CDR3 region: CATCSRAHTGELFF. CDR3 nucleotide sequence: TGTGCCACCTGTTCGCGGGCTCACACCGGGGAGCTGTTTTTT. V gene TRBV6-5 combines with J gene TRBJ2-2, with a possible D match to TRBD2 (5 bases). The length of the CDR3 is 14 residues. The germline V gene encodes CDR1 MNHEY and CDR2 SVGAGI. V lost 10 bases and J 3 bases, leaving 15 bases between the germline ends.

The chain recombines TRBV7-9 with TRBJ1-6; D remains ambiguous. Looked up from germline, CDR1 is SEHNR and CDR2 is FQNEAQ (reference sequence). V lost 5 bases and J lost 7, with 18 bases in between. The length of the CDR3 is 16 residues. The CDR3 region has the DNA TGTGCCAGCAGCCCCCTGGAGGGAATCAGGAATTCACCCCTCCACTTT. Translated, it gives CASSPLEGIRNSPLHF.